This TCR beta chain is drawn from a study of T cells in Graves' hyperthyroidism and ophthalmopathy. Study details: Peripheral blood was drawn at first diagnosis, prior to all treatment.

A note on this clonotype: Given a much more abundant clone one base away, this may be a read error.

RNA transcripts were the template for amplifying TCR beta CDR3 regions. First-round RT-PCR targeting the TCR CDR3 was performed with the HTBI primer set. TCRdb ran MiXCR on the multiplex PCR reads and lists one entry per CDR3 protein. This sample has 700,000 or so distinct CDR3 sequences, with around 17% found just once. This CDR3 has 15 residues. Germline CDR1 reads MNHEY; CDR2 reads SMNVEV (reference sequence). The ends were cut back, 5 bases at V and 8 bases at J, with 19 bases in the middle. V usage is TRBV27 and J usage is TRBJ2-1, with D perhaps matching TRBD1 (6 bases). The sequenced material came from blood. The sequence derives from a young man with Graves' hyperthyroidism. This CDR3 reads CASSARPQGMDEQFF. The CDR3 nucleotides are TGTGCCAGCAGTGCGCGCCCACAGGGAATGGATGAGCAGTTCTTC.